This T cell receptor (beta chain) appears in the sequencing data of a study of shared clonotypes between healthy human individuals. Overall study findings and caveats: Between a few donors, naive CD4 clonotypes were shared at a level of around 4.9%. The authors expected sequencing depth to affect clonotype sharing among donors.

Cells designated naive CD8 were CD45RO-negative and were positively selected for CCR7, with terminally differentiated effector memory CD45RA+ cells excluded. The V and J ends lost 3 bases and 0 bases, in that order; junction bases with no gene match: 10. Germline lookup yields CDR1 MNHEY and CDR2 SMNVEV (reference sequence). This CDR3 has 17 amino acids. Concerning this clone itself: Antigen: not known.

Data came from immunoSEQ multiplex PCR; TCRdb stores just in-frame clones and leaves some out. The sample carries about 2,100,000 clones, about 93% recorded once. The chain has TRBV27 and TRBJ2-5, with 7 bases fitting TRBD1. This TCR was sampled from a man aged 18 to 30 in good health. Some clones in this sample may be carry-over from other donors' samples. The source material was naive CD8+ T cells from PBMCs. The DNA for the CDR3 is TGTGCCAGCAGTTTCCGGGTGACCGGGACAGACCAAGAGACCCAGTACTTC. It codes for CASSFRVTGTDQETQYF.